These 17 T cell receptor beta chains came from one sample sequenced in a study of beta chain features in type 1 diabetes. Reverse transcription of all isolated RNA meant that expressed TCRB transcripts were sequenced. The protocol was immunoSEQ multiplex PCR, while the TCRdb copy is restricted to in-frame clones and leaves out a portion. The sample includes 600,000 to 750,000 clones, around 12% of them seen just once. Whole-study findings and limits: Patients with Type 1 diabetes showed moderately but significantly shorter TCRB CDR3s in all four CD4+ subsets.

No antigen has been identified for these receptors. The sequencing input was naive CD4+ T cells from blood. These receptors came from a man younger than 45 with type 1 diabetes.

The chain employs TRBV27 and TRBJ1-2; D remains unclear. V dropped 6 bases and J dropped 4 bases, with 12 bases sitting between them. Germline V gene lookup returns CDR1 MNHEY and CDR2 SMNVEV (reference sequence). The CDR3 sequence is 13 residues long. The CDR3 protein is CASSSRVGYGYTF. The DNA of the CDR3 is TGTGCCAGCAGCTCCCGGGTGGGCTATGGCTACACCTTC.

This clone turned up a few times. The rearrangement uses TRBV4-2 and TRBJ2-1; D may match TRBD1 or TRBD2 (5 bases each). CDR1 LGHNA and CDR2 YNFKEQ come from the germline V gene. The CDR3 is 15 residues long. Deletions cut 4 bases from V and 1 base from J, with 11 bases between. CDR3 region: CASSPPGRSYNEQFF. The DNA of the CDR3 is TGTGCCAGCAGCCCCCCGGGGCGATCCTACAATGAGCAGTTCTTC.

This clone was detected only a few times. The chain is built from TRBV13 and TRBJ1-2; 7 nucleotides align to TRBD1. The CDR3 contains 14 residues. Germline-derived CDR1 and CDR2 are PRHDT and FYEKMQ (reference sequence). The V segment lost 2 bases and the J segment 3 bases; nucleotides outside the gene matches: 3. CDR3 protein: CASSLQGGDYGYTF. DNA of the CDR3: TGTGCCAGCAGCTTACAGGGGGGTGACTATGGCTACACCTTC.

Only a few counts were recorded for this clone. The chain employs TRBV4-3 and TRBJ2-3, with 7 bases lining up with TRBD2. Germline V gives CDR1 LGHNA, CDR2 YSLEER. The CDR3 spans 16 residues. The ends lost 0 bases at V and 2 bases at J; junction bases unmatched: 5. CDR3 DNA: TGCGCCAGCAGCCAAGATACTAGCGAGCCCACAGATACGCAGTATTTT. The encoded protein is CASSQDTSEPTDTQYF.

In this sample, this clone turned up a few times. V gene TRBV19 combines with J gene TRBJ1-4; TRBD1 agrees at 7 bases. The germline V gene encodes CDR1 LNHDA and CDR2 SQIVND (reference sequence). With V trimmed by 6 bases and J by 0 bases, 10 bases remained unmatched. The CDR3 spans 17 residues. CDR3 region: CASSRQGRSATNEKLFF. The CDR3, as DNA: TGTGCCAGTAGCAGACAGGGACGGTCGGCAACTAATGAAAAACTGTTTTTT.

The chain combines TRBV11-3 with TRBJ2-3, with a weak D call TRBD2 (6 bases). V lost 4 bases, J lost 0 bases, and 11 bases lay in between. The CDR3 is 15 amino acids. Per the germline V gene, CDR1 is SGHNT and CDR2 is YENEEA. CDR3 coding DNA: TGTGCCAGCAGCTCCACGGGAGACAGCACAGATACGCAGTATTTT. Its protein product is CASSSTGDSTDTQYF.

This clone was picked up a small number of times. This chain uses TRBV6-6 with TRBJ2-5; TRBD2 matches at 10 bases. The germline CDR1 and CDR2 sequences are MNHNY and SVGAGI (reference sequence). The CDR3 has 13 amino acids. The ends lost 6 bases at V and 7 bases at J; junction bases unmatched: 5. The CDR3 spells CASRPSGGTTQYF. The CDR3 DNA reads as TGTGCCAGCAGACCTAGCGGGGGAACGACCCAGTACTTC.

This clone occurred a few times. For the CDR3, the DNA is TGTGCCAGCAGCTTAACCGGGACAGGGAACACCGGGGAGCTGTTTTTT. This encodes CASSLTGTGNTGELFF. The chain has TRBV13 and TRBJ2-2, with 8 bases lining up with TRBD1. The CDR3 loop spans 16 amino acids. V shed 2 bases, J shed 1 base, and the junction held 3 bases outside the gene matches. The germline gives CDR1 PRHDT, CDR2 FYEKMQ (reference sequence).

The rearrangement joins TRBV6-6 to TRBJ1-1; D is undetermined. CDR3 length equals 13 residues. V was clipped by 0 bases and J by 5 bases, with 7 bases between them. Germline V gene sequence: CDR1 MNHNY, CDR2 SVGAGI (reference sequence). The CDR3 here is CASSYSGTTEAFF. The CDR3 DNA is TGTGCCAGCAGTTACTCGGGAACAACTGAAGCTTTCTTT.

This clone was detected a few times. The chain links TRBV15 to TRBJ2-5, with D perhaps TRBD1 (5 bases). The CDR3 is 15 amino acids. Per germline, CDR1 LNHNV and CDR2 YYDKDF (reference sequence). V gave up 0 bases and J gave up 7 bases, with 15 bases separating them. CDR3 bases: TGTGCCACCAGCAGAGATAGTGCAGGGTCCGGGACCCAGTACTTC. It encodes CATSRDSAGSGTQYF.

This clone was detected a few times. This chain uses TRBV7-2 with TRBJ1-1; D not resolved. With 5 bases removed from V and 1 base from J, the gap between germline ends came to 8 bases. Germline V lookup: CDR1 SGHTA, CDR2 FQGNSA. CDR3 length: 13 residues. CDR3: CASSPSPNTEAFF. CDR3 nucleotides: TGTGCCAGCAGCCCCTCCCCGAACACTGAAGCTTTCTTT.

This clone has a handful of counts. V and J are TRBV7-9 and TRBJ2-7; D gene uncertain. The CDR3 has 13 amino acids. Trimming took 1 base from V and 5 from J, leaving 9 bases between them. Germline V lookup: CDR1 SEHNR, CDR2 FQNEAQ (reference sequence). DNA for the CDR3: TGTGCCAGCAGCTTAGGAGAATGGGACGAGCAGTACTTC. Translated: CASSLGEWDEQYF.

This clone was recorded a few times. The CDR3 DNA follows: TGTGCCAGCAGCTGGCAGGTCGACAGCCAAGATAATTCACCCCTCCACTTT. This sequence encodes CASSWQVDSQDNSPLHF. The rearrangement links TRBV7-8 to TRBJ1-6; D perhaps matches TRBD1 (5 bases). There are 17 residues in the CDR3. Germline V gene data show CDR1 as SGHVS and CDR2 as FQNEAQ. The V gene lost 4 bases and the J gene lost 5 bases, with 18 bases spanning the gap. The full variable domain, with the rest looked up from reference TRBV7-8 and TRBJ1-6, is GAGVSQSPRYKVAKRGQDVALRCDPISGHVSLFWYQQALGQGPEFLTYFQNEAQLDKSGLPSDRFFAERPEGSVSTLKIQRTQQEDSAVYLCASSWQVDSQDNSPLHFGNGTRLTVT.

A few counts support this clone. The J gene is TRBJ1-5, the V gene TRBV1. TRBV1 is a pseudogene locus. The CDR3 length is 17 residues. The CDR3 sequence is CTSSQEGGVYSNQPQHF. CDR3 DNA: TGCACCAGCAGCCAAGAGGGCGGCGTCTATAGCAATCAGCCCCAGCATTTT.

This clone appeared a few times. Within the sample, other DNA sequences also encode this same CDR3. The chain is built from TRBV7-2 and TRBJ1-5; a weak D match, TRBD1 (6 bases). V gave up 1 base and J gave up 0 bases, with 7 bases separating them. The CDR3 sequence is 15 residues long. The germline V gene encodes CDR1 SGHTA and CDR2 FQGNSA. DNA for the CDR3: TGTGCCAGCAGCTTAGTAGGGGGTAGCAATCAGCCCCAGCATTTT. The encoded protein is CASSLVGGSNQPQHF.

A few counts support this clone. The chain combines TRBV7-2 with TRBJ1-1; no firm D call. Trimming left V 1 base short and J 10 bases short, with 16 bases between. The V gene's germline CDR1 is SGHTA and CDR2 FQGNSA. The CDR3 runs 14 residues. In nucleotides, the CDR3 is TGTGCCAGCAGCTTAGGAGGCCAGACTACGCGAGCTTTCTTT. This gives the protein CASSLGGQTTRAFF. Together with reference TRBV7-2 and TRBJ1-1, the CDR3 gives the full variable domain: GAGVSQSPSNKVTEKGKDVELRCDPISGHTALYWYRQSLGQGLEFLIYFQGNSAPDKSGLPSDRFSAERTGGSVSTLTIQRTQQEDSAVYLCASSLGGQTTRAFFGQGTRLTVV.

V is TRBV9 and J is TRBJ2-5, with D unclear. The germline CDR1 and CDR2 sequences are SGDLS and YYNGEE. V was clipped by 0 bases and J by 5 bases, with 14 bases between them. This CDR3 has 15 residues. For the CDR3, the DNA is TGTGCCAGCAGCGTAGCTCCCCTCCCCAGGGAGACCCAGTACTTC. As protein: CASSVAPLPRETQYF.